One TCR beta chain is described in this entry. This sample is part of a study of blood T cell repertoires in COVID-19. About the study: Sites across the United States, Italy and Spain contributed samples from acute and convalescent COVID-19.

Original data processing: Reference gene primer amplification gave estimated nucleated cell counts. Profiling relied on immunoSEQ multiplex PCR, and the TCRdb table lists in-frame clones only, not all of them. V and J calls and clone size are given by that table; D and trimming were obtained from the DNA. The table records approximately 68,000 clones, around 90% of them present only once. Per the germline V gene, CDR1 is SEHNR and CDR2 is FQNEAQ (reference sequence). The CDR3 is made up of 15 amino acids. Trimming removed 5 bases from V and 4 bases from J; junction bases left unmatched: 10. The sequenced material came from peripheral blood. This receptor was identified in a middle-aged man with active COVID-19. V and J are TRBV7-9 and TRBJ1-1, with 7 bases identical to TRBD1. As DNA, the CDR3 is TGTGCCAGCAGCCCAGGGGTCGGGACAGCCACTGAAGCTTTCTTT. Its protein is CASSPGVGTATEAFF.